These 32 T cell receptor beta chains share one sample of origin, sequenced in a study of T cell repertoires in ileal Crohn's disease. Sequencing was performed with immunoSEQ multiplex PCR; in TCRdb, only in-frame clones are kept and a portion is missing. The sample records roughly 13,000 clones, roughly 80% being singletons. The sample's time point: neoterminal ileum biopsy at postoperative endoscopy, about 6 months after surgery. Specimen: ileal tissue. These receptors came from an adult with Crohn's disease.

The CDR3: CASKVGSPIGEAFF. The CDR3 nucleotides read TGTGCCAGCAAGGTGGGGAGCCCAATCGGAGAAGCTTTCTTT. The genes are TRBV2 and TRBJ1-1; D unresolved. Trimming stripped 7 bases from V and 8 bases from J, with 20 bases between. CDR3 size: 14 residues. Germline V lookup: CDR1 SNHLY, CDR2 FYNNEI.

The chain links TRBV5-4 to TRBJ1-3; TRBD1 agrees at 12 bases. Germline V lookup: CDR1 SGHNT, CDR2 YYREEE (reference sequence). The CDR3 covers 17 residues. Trimming at V came to 3 bases and at J to 4 bases, leaving 8 bases not matched to a gene. The CDR3 coding sequence is TGTGCCAGCAGCTACTCAACCGGGACAGGGGGCGGAAACACCATATATTTT. Its translation: CASSYSTGTGGGNTIYF.

This clone has only a few counts. The gene calls are TRBV18 and TRBJ2-3; D perhaps matches TRBD1 (5 bases). The CDR3 extends over 15 amino acids. The V and J ends lost 5 bases and 4 bases respectively, with 16 bases between them. Germline V gives CDR1 KGHSH, CDR2 LQKENI. The CDR3 region has the DNA TGTGCCAGCTCAGCCCAGAGAAAGGGGTCAGATACGCAGTATTTT. Its protein product is CASSAQRKGSDTQYF.

The chain's CDR3 is CASSLALDRGPAFF. CDR3 in DNA: TGTGCCAGCAGCTTAGCGCTCGACAGGGGGCCAGCTTTCTTT. V gene TRBV11-1 combines with J gene TRBJ1-1; TRBD1 agrees at 10 bases. CDR1 is SGHAT and CDR2 is FQDESV in the germline V gene (reference sequence). The CDR3 consists of 14 residues. The V gene end was trimmed by 0 bases and the J gene end by 10 bases; junction bases not matched to a gene: 5.

V usage is TRBV28 and J usage is TRBJ1-5; the match to TRBD1 covers 8 bases. Germline trimming cut 7 bases from V and 4 bases from J; bases unmatched to any gene: 12. The CDR3 is 16 amino acids. Germline V gene data show CDR1 as MDHEN and CDR2 as SYDVKM. The CDR3 here is CASTFRRTGSNQPQHF. The CDR3, as DNA: TGTGCCAGCACGTTCCGCAGGACAGGGAGTAATCAGCCCCAGCATTTT.

The chain combines TRBV10-3 with TRBJ1-5; maybe TRBD1 (6 bases). V was trimmed by 2 bases and J by 10 bases, leaving 21 bases between them. Germline V lookup: CDR1 ENHRY, CDR2 SYGVKD. CDR3 length: 16 amino acids. DNA for the CDR3: TGTGCCATCAGTGAGGCATCGAGACAGGTCCCCCTACCCCAGCATTTT. It is translated as CAISEASRQVPLPQHF.

The V call is TRBV28, the J call TRBJ2-5, with 7 nucleotides matching TRBD2. Germline V lookup: CDR1 MDHEN, CDR2 SYDVKM. V gave up 1 base and J gave up 4 bases; unmatched junction bases: 3. The CDR3 contains 14 residues. The CDR3 bases are TGTGCCAGCAGTTTATCGGGGGGTCGAGAGACCCAGTACTTC. It is translated as CASSLSGGRETQYF.

The chain joins TRBV10-3 to TRBJ1-6; 7 bases agree with TRBD1. The CDR3 spans 15 residues. V gave up 8 bases and J gave up 9 bases; unmatched junction bases: 13. Germline V gene data show CDR1 as ENHRY and CDR2 as SYGVKD. For the CDR3, the DNA is TGTGCCATCTCGCCCGACAGGGAGAAGGGTTCACCCCTCCACTTT. Protein: CAISPDREKGSPLHF.

This sequence joins TRBV30 and TRBJ1-2, with D maybe TRBD1 (5 bases). Germline CDR1 GTSNPN, CDR2 SVGIG (reference sequence). The CDR3 contains 15 residues. V dropped 0 bases and J dropped 4 bases, with 15 bases sitting between them. In DNA form, the CDR3 reads TGTGCCTGGAGTGTATCCAGGGCCGTTCTCTATGGCTACACCTTC. This translates into CAWSVSRAVLYGYTF.

This clone appeared a single time. One end of the junction varies from germline; a read error may be responsible. J is TRBJ2-7 and V is TRBV18; 7 bases match TRBD1. Germline values: CDR1 KGHSH, CDR2 LQKENI. This CDR3 has 13 residues. CDR3 nucleotide sequence: TGTGCCAGCTCAGCGACTAACAGGGGCGGCAGCCACTTC. Residues: CASSATNRGGSHF. Full variable domain (remainder filled in from reference TRBV18 and TRBJ2-7): NAGVMQNPRHLVRRRGQEARLRCSPMKGHSHVYWYRQLPEEGLKFMVYLQKENIIDESGMPKERFSAEFPKEGPSILRIQQVVRGDSAAYFCASSATNRGGSHFGPGTRLTVT.

CDR3 sequence reads: CSALHSGRQYF. For the CDR3, the DNA is TGCAGTGCTCTCCATAGCGGGAGGCAGTACTTC. This chain uses TRBV20-1 with TRBJ2-7; 9 nucleotides align to TRBD2. Germline-derived CDR1 and CDR2 are DFQATT and SNEGSKA (reference sequence). J lost 9 bases, V lost 5 bases, and 5 bases had no gene match. This CDR3 region has 11 residues.

CDR3 residues: CASSAEFYGYTF. The CDR3 bases are TGTGCCAGCAGCGCAGAATTCTATGGCTACACCTTC. The rearrangement joins TRBV5-5 to TRBJ1-2; no clear D. Per the germline V gene, CDR1 is SGHKS and CDR2 is YYEKEE (reference sequence). Trimming removed 4 bases from V and 4 bases from J, with 8 bases in between. The CDR3 is 12 amino acids.

The chain joins TRBV7-2 to TRBJ2-7; D unresolved. The CDR3 length is 15 residues. Trimming cost V 4 bases and J 0 bases, with 13 bases left between them. Germline values: CDR1 SGHTA, CDR2 FQGNSA. CDR3 sequence (DNA): TGTGCCAGCAGCTCGGCAGGTCTTAGCTCCTACGAGCAGTACTTC. Protein: CASSSAGLSSYEQYF.

V gene TRBV25-1 combines with J gene TRBJ2-2; 11 bases line up with TRBD2. V shed 9 bases, J shed 7 bases, and the junction held 10 bases outside the gene matches. CDR3 length: 15 amino acids. From germline, CDR1 is MGHDK and CDR2 SYGVNS. The CDR3 reads CASLFSGRAGGELFF. CDR3 bases: TGTGCCAGTCTCTTTAGCGGGAGGGCCGGCGGGGAGCTGTTTTTT.

The V gene is TRBV6-1, the J gene TRBJ2-5; 8 nucleotides line up with TRBD1. Germline values: CDR1 MNHNS, CDR2 SASEGT. CDR3 size: 15 residues. J gave up 4 bases and V 1 base, and 5 bases lay outside the gene matches. The CDR3 loop reads CASSEGFQGAETQYF. The DNA of the CDR3 is TGTGCCAGCAGTGAAGGTTTCCAGGGGGCAGAGACCCAGTACTTC.

This sequence joins TRBV19 and TRBJ2-3; D uncertain. Deletions cut 8 bases from V and 2 bases from J, with 14 bases between. Germline CDR1 LNHDA, CDR2 SQIVND (reference sequence). The CDR3 loop spans 14 amino acids. CDR3 sequence (DNA): TGTGCCAGTTCCAGGCGCGCCCCCACAGATACGCAGTATTTT. It codes for CASSRRAPTDTQYF.

The V gene is TRBV19, the J gene TRBJ1-6, with 7 positions matching TRBD1. Germline V gene data show CDR1 as LNHDA and CDR2 as SQIVND (reference sequence). Losses at the gene ends were 5 bases for V and 2 bases for J; bases not matched to a gene: 6. The length of the CDR3 is 16 residues. CDR3 in amino acids: CASSARGTAYNSPLHF. CDR3 DNA sequence: TGTGCCAGTAGTGCCCGAGGGACAGCCTATAATTCACCCCTCCACTTT.

This clone has only one observation. This chain joins TRBV7-9 and TRBJ2-2, with D hard to call. The CDR3 runs to 12 residues. V lost 6 bases to trimming and J lost 3 bases, with 5 bases between them. The V gene's germline CDR1 is SEHNR and CDR2 FQNEAQ (reference sequence). CDR3 nucleotide sequence: TGTGCCAGCAGTCTCGACACCGGGGAGCTGTTTTTT. Its translation is CASSLDTGELFF.

The chain uses TRBV6-5 and TRBJ2-5, with TRBD2 matching over 7 bases. The J segment lost 4 bases and the V segment lost 4 bases, leaving 12 bases of the junction unmatched. CDR1 and CDR2 (germline): MNHEY, SVGAGI. The CDR3 spans 16 residues. The CDR3 region is CASSSRERGLRETQYF. CDR3 DNA: TGTGCCAGCAGTTCCCGGGAGCGGGGTTTGCGAGAGACCCAGTACTTC.

J is TRBJ2-7 and V is TRBV27; 8 bases are shared with TRBD2. The germline CDR1 and CDR2 sequences are MNHEY and SMNVEV (reference sequence). V was clipped by 6 bases and J by 4 bases; unmatched bases: 5. The CDR3 sequence is 13 residues long. DNA of the CDR3: TGTGCCAGCAGCATGACTAGCGCGTACGAGCAGTACTTC. Translating gives CASSMTSAYEQYF.

This chain links TRBV2 with TRBJ2-1; maybe TRBD2 (7 bases). Trimming took 6 bases from V and 7 from J, leaving 16 bases between them. Germline V lookup: CDR1 SNHLY, CDR2 FYNNEI. This CDR3 contains 14 residues. The CDR3 DNA reads TGTGCCAGCAGGAGGGGGGGTTCGGGGAATGAGCAGTTCTTC. It encodes CASRRGGSGNEQFF. Combining the CDR3 with reference TRBV2 and TRBJ2-1 gives the whole variable domain EPEVTQTPSHQVTQMGQEVILRCVPISNHLYFYWYRQILGQKVEFLVSFYNNEISEKSEIFDDQFSVERPDGSNFTLKIRSTKLEDSAMYFCASRRGGSGNEQFFGPGTRLTVL.

The chain is built from TRBV19 and TRBJ2-5; TRBD2 is a possible D gene (5 bases). The CDR3 length is 11 residues. CDR1 is LNHDA and CDR2 is SQIVND in the germline V gene (reference sequence). The V gene lost 3 bases and the J gene lost 7 bases, with 6 bases spanning the gap. DNA for the CDR3: TGTGCCAGTAGTATTCGGGGGACCCAGTACTTC. Amino acids: CASSIRGTQYF.

The V gene is TRBV4-2, the J gene TRBJ2-3; maybe TRBD2 (6 bases). The CDR3 is made up of 17 amino acids. Germline-derived CDR1 and CDR2 are LGHNA and YNFKEQ. V lost 0 bases and J lost 0, with 13 bases in between. The CDR3: CASSQEVGGVSTDTQYF. CDR3 in DNA: TGTGCCAGCAGCCAAGAAGTAGGCGGGGTGAGCACAGATACGCAGTATTTT.

This chain uses TRBV29-1 with TRBJ1-2; 7 bases align to TRBD1. This CDR3 region has 12 residues. The junction had 5 bases not matched to a gene; V was cut back by 3 bases and J by 7 bases. Germline values: CDR1 SQVTM, CDR2 ANQGSEA. CDR3 residues: CSVDKGAGGYTF. The CDR3 nucleotides read TGCAGCGTTGATAAGGGGGCCGGTGGCTACACCTTC.

The rearrangement links TRBV4-2 to TRBJ2-5, with D possibly TRBD2 on 5 matching bases. Trimming shortened V by 1 base and J by 2 bases, and 8 bases separated the two germline ends. Germline CDR1 LGHNA, CDR2 YNFKEQ. The CDR3 is made up of 14 amino acids. The CDR3 reads CASSQGTVQETQYF. In nucleotides, the CDR3 is TGTGCCAGCAGCCAAGGGACTGTGCAAGAGACCCAGTACTTC.

The CDR3 protein is CASSQDPPSQETQYF. The CDR3 nucleotides are TGTGCCAGCAGCCAAGATCCCCCGAGTCAAGAGACCCAGTACTTC. The chain couples TRBV4-2 to TRBJ2-5; no clear D gene. CDR1 is LGHNA and CDR2 is YNFKEQ in the germline V gene. The CDR3 consists of 15 residues. V lost 0 bases and J 2 bases, leaving 10 bases between the germline ends.

The chain carries TRBV7-8 and TRBJ2-3, with D maybe TRBD1 (7 bases). There are 16 residues in the CDR3. Looked up from germline, CDR1 is SGHVS and CDR2 is FQNEAQ. Trimming removed 5 bases at V and 0 bases at J, with 15 bases between. The CDR3 spells CASSPQTGTSTDTQYF. CDR3 in DNA: TGTGCCAGCAGCCCTCAGACAGGGACTAGCACAGATACGCAGTATTTT.

The chain links TRBV5-3 to TRBJ1-1; TRBD1 matches 7 bases. TRBV5-3 is reported as an ORF; its role is uncertain. With 4 bases clipped from V and 1 base from J, the junction kept 7 bases outside the gene matches. The CDR3 extends over 15 amino acids. Here the CDR3 DNA reads TGTGCCAGAAGCGGACGACAGGGAGAGAACACTGAAGCTTTCTTT. Translation gives CARSGRQGENTEAFF.

The chain links TRBV15 to TRBJ2-2, with D perhaps matching TRBD2 (6 bases). This CDR3 contains 15 residues. Looked up from germline, CDR1 is LNHNV and CDR2 is YYDKDF (reference sequence). The germline V and J ends were trimmed by 7 bases and 0 bases, with 12 bases remaining between them. For the CDR3, the DNA is TGTGCCACCACCGGAGGGGCGACGAACACCGGGGAGCTGTTTTTT. Translation: CATTGGATNTGELFF.

CDR3 amino acids: CASSSATTHSAYEQYF. The CDR3 nucleotides are TGTGCCAGCAGTTCTGCCACGACACACTCGGCCTACGAGCAGTACTTC. The chain uses TRBV28 and TRBJ2-5; unclear D gene. TRBJ2-7 explains the end of the DNA better; the J call may be wrong. Germline V gives CDR1 MDHEN, CDR2 SYDVKM. The CDR3 has 16 residues.

Comments on this clone: One end of the junction fails to match germline, which may point to a read error. The rearrangement uses TRBV5-6 and TRBJ2-7, with 9 bases matching TRBD1. Germline CDR1 reads SGHDT; CDR2 reads YYEEEE. The CDR3 runs to 14 residues. CDR3 DNA: TGTGCCAGCATCTTGACAGGGGGGGCCTACGAGCAGTACTTC. Its translation is CASILTGGAYEQYF.

The chain recombines TRBV6-5 with TRBJ2-3; D not resolved. The CDR3 runs to 15 residues. V lost 4 bases, J lost 1 base, and 12 bases lay in between. Germline lookup yields CDR1 MNHEY and CDR2 SVGAGI. The CDR3 loop is CASSSKPGGTDTQYF. The DNA of the CDR3 is TGTGCCAGCAGTTCCAAACCGGGTGGCACAGATACGCAGTATTTT.